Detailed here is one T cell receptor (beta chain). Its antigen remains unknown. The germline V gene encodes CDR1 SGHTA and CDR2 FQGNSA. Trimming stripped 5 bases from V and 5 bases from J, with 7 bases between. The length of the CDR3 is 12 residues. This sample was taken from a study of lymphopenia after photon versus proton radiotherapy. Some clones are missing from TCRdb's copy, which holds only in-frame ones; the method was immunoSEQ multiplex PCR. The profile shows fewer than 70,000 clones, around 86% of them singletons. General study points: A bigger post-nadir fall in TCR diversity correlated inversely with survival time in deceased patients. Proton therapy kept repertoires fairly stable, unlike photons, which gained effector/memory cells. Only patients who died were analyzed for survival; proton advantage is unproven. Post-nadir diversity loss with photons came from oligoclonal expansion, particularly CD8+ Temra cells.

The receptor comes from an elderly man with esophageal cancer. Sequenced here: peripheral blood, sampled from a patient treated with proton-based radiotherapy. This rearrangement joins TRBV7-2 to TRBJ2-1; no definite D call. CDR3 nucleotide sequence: TGTGCCAGCAGCCTCTTTAACAATGAGCAGTTCTTC. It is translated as CASSLFNNEQFF.